A single sample gave rise to the 13 T cell receptor beta chains below, sequenced in a study of blood T cells in healthy people across ages. A second PCR, run for about 7 to 11 cycles, used a sample-barcoded 5' primer plus a J-beta primer mix. TCRdb itself ran the 5' RACE reads through MiXCR, one entry per CDR3 protein. Among over a million distinct CDR3 sequences listed, about 42% were seen once. Sample: blood. The source is a woman younger than 35 in good health.

The V gene is TRBV9, the J gene TRBJ2-1; tentative D call: TRBD2 (7 bases). CDR1 and CDR2 (germline): SGDLS, YYNGEE. CDR3 length equals 18 residues. Trimming shortened V by 3 bases and J by 8 bases, and 27 bases separated the two germline ends. The CDR3 DNA is TGTGCCAGCAGCGCCCGACTAGAGGGGGGGCAAAACTTGTATGAGCAGTTCTTC. Translating gives CASSARLEGGQNLYEQFF.

This clonotype was seen only a few times. The rearrangement joins TRBV3-1 to TRBJ1-5; D gene ambiguous. The length of the CDR3 is 13 residues. V dropped 3 bases and J dropped 4 bases, with 7 bases sitting between them. The germline gives CDR1 LGHDT, CDR2 YNNKEL (reference sequence). CDR3 in amino acids: CASSQEVNQPQHF. The CDR3 nucleotides read TGTGCCAGCAGCCAGGAGGTAAATCAGCCCCAGCATTTT.

The chain links TRBV7-2 to TRBJ1-6; D gene ambiguous. CDR3 length equals 16 residues. Trimming cost V 1 base and J 7 bases, with 14 bases left between them. CDR1 is SGHTA and CDR2 is FQGNSA in the germline V gene. The CDR3 DNA reads TGTGCCAGCAGCTTAGTTTCGGAATCCCCAAATTCACCCCTCCACTTT. This translates into CASSLVSESPNSPLHF.

In its sample, this clonotype was seen a few times. The rearrangement uses TRBV11-1 and TRBJ2-1, with D hard to call. Per germline, CDR1 SGHAT and CDR2 FQDESV (reference sequence). The CDR3 totals 14 residues. Trimming left V 1 base short and J 4 bases short, with 8 bases between. The CDR3 sequence is CASSLDEEYNEQFF. Written as DNA, the CDR3 is TGTGCCAGCAGCTTAGATGAAGAGTACAATGAGCAGTTCTTC.

Only a few counts were recorded for this clonotype. The genes are TRBV20-1 and TRBJ2-2; possible D gene TRBD2, 5 bases. V shed 5 bases and J shed 7 bases, with 14 bases lying between them. The CDR3 runs to 13 residues. The germline V gene encodes CDR1 DFQATT and CDR2 SNEGSKA (reference sequence). The CDR3 region is CSAYSGYDGELFF. CDR3 nucleotides: TGCAGTGCTTACTCGGGGTACGACGGGGAGCTGTTTTTT.

This clonotype was seen a few times. The CDR3 reads CASSVRSATYEQYF. The CDR3 region has the DNA TGCGCCAGCAGCGTTAGGTCGGCCACCTACGAGCAGTACTTC. The rearrangement uses TRBV5-1 and TRBJ2-7; D is unclear. The CDR3 contains 14 residues. Trimming pared 4 bases from V and 2 bases from J, leaving 13 bases between. The V gene's germline CDR1 is SGHRS and CDR2 YFSETQ. Full variable domain (rest looked up from reference TRBV5-1 and TRBJ2-7): KAGVTQTPRYLIKTRGQQVTLSCSPISGHRSVSWYQQTPGQGLQFLFEYFSETQRNKGNFPGRFSGRQFSNSRSEMNVSTLELGDSALYLCASSVRSATYEQYFGPGTRLTVT.

The rearrangement joins TRBV27 to TRBJ2-5; tentative D call: TRBD1 (6 bases). The CDR3 is made up of 13 amino acids. The V end was cut by 4 bases, the J end by 11 bases, with 17 bases between. The germline V gene has CDR1 MNHEY and CDR2 SMNVEV (reference sequence). CDR3 bases: TGTGCCAGCAGTTCGGGGACATACTTAGGGCAGTACTTC. This translates into CASSSGTYLGQYF.

This chain connects TRBV4-1 to TRBJ2-7; TRBD1 might be the D (5 bases). This CDR3 spans 14 amino acids. Trimming took off 1 base at V and 3 bases at J, with 10 bases between the two ends. Per the germline V gene, CDR1 is MGHRA and CDR2 is YSYEKL. CDR3 nucleotides: TGCGCCAGCAGCCAAGTGAAGGGGTACTACGAGCAGTACTTC. The encoded protein is CASSQVKGYYEQYF.

This rearrangement joins TRBV10-3 to TRBJ1-2; D is possibly TRBD1 (5 bases). Germline V gives CDR1 ENHRY, CDR2 SYGVKD. The CDR3 is 14 amino acids. Trimming left V 6 bases short and J 6 bases short, with 17 bases between. CDR3 residues: CAIRLDGWGDGYTF. The CDR3 DNA follows: TGTGCCATCAGACTCGACGGCTGGGGGGATGGCTACACCTTC.

The chain employs TRBV5-1 and TRBJ2-1; 12 positions agree with TRBD2. V lost 2 bases to trimming and J lost 6 bases; unmatched junction nucleotides: 6. The CDR3 runs 16 residues. CDR1 is SGHRS and CDR2 is YFSETQ in the germline V gene. In nucleotides, the CDR3 is TGCGCCAGCAGCTTACTAGCGGGGGGCTCCACCAATGAGCAGTTCTTC. As protein: CASSLLAGGSTNEQFF.

The V gene is TRBV6-5, the J gene TRBJ1-1, with D uncertain. The CDR3 spans 14 residues. Germline values: CDR1 MNHEY, CDR2 SVGAGI. The V end lost 4 bases, the J end lost 6 bases, and 15 bases lay between the germline ends. The DNA for the CDR3 is TGTGCCAGCAGTTCTGGAGATTCAAGGGCTGAAGCTTTCTTT. Protein: CASSSGDSRAEAFF.

The chain combines TRBV7-3 with TRBJ2-7; 9 bases are a match to TRBD2. CDR1 and CDR2 from the germline V gene are SGHTA and FQGTGA. There are 18 residues in the CDR3. V dropped 1 base and J dropped 5; count of bases not matched to a gene: 15. CDR3 protein: CASSLIGGVASGTDEQYF. The CDR3 nucleotides read TGTGCCAGCAGCTTAATCGGTGGAGTGGCTAGCGGGACAGACGAGCAGTACTTC.

With regard to this clonotype: A much larger clonotype is one base distant, so this may be a read error. The chain is built from TRBV7-9 and TRBJ1-2; perhaps TRBD1 as D (6 bases). Germline CDR1 SEHNR, CDR2 FQNEAQ (reference sequence). Trimming stripped 2 bases from V and 7 bases from J, with 14 bases between. This CDR3 has 14 amino acids. For the CDR3, the DNA is TGTGCCAGCAGCTTACCCGGGACAAGCTGTGGCTACACCTTC. This encodes CASSLPGTSCGYTF.